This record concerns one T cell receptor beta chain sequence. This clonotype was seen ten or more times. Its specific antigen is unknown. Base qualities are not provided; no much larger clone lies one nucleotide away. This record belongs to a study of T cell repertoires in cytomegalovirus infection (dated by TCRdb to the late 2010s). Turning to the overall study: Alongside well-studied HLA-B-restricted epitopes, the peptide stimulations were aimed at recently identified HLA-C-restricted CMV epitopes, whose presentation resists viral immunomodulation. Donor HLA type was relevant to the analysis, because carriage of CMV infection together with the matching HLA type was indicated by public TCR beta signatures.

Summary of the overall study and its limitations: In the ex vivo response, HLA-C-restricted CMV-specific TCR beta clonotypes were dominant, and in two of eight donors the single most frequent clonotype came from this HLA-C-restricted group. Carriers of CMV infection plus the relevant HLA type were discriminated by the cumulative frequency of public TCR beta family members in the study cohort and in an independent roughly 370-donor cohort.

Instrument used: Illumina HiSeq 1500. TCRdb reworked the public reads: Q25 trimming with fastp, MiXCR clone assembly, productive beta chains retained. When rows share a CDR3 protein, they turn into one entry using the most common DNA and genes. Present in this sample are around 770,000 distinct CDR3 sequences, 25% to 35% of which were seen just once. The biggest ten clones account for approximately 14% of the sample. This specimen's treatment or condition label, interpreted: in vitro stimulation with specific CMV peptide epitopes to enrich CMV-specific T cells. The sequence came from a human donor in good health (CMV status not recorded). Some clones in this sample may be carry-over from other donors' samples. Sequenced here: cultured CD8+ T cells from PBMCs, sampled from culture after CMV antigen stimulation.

The DNA reads TGTGCCAGCAGCCGAAGGGGGACCCAACCGTGGGATGAGCAGTTCTTC. It specifies CASSRRGTQPWDEQFF. The chain employs TRBV7-2 and TRBJ2-1, and possibly TRBD1, on 6 matching bases. The CDR3 sequence holds 16 residues, the cysteine and phenylalanine included. Only CDR3 DNA is held: 48 bases, read in frame from base 1. V is cut by 5 bases and J by 8 bases, and the space between the germline ends is 22 bases. The germline V gene encodes CDR1 SGHTA and CDR2 FQGNSA.